Each of the 21 T cell receptor beta chains below was sequenced from the same sample in a study of read filtering for tumor transcriptome and immune sequencing. The library was built from about 0.4 ug RNA with molecular barcoded adaptors for alpha/delta and beta/gamma chains. Each CDR3 protein is one row after TCRdb ran MiXCR on the reads. The sample holds tens of thousands of distinct CDR3 sequences, 18% seen once. What was sequenced was a population of CD138-negative cells sorted from bone marrow. The receptor set was obtained from a donor aged 40 or older with multiple myeloma.

This clonotype was observed a handful of times. The CDR3 DNA follows: TGTGCCTGGAGTGTACAGAGAGAGACCCAGTACTTC. This translates into CAWSVQRETQYF. The chain has TRBV30 and TRBJ2-5; D gene uncertain. V dropped 0 bases and J dropped 4 bases, with 6 bases sitting between them. CDR3 length equals 12 residues. The V gene's germline CDR1 is GTSNPN and CDR2 SVGIG (reference sequence).

This clonotype showed up many times. This sequence joins TRBV10-3 and TRBJ2-1; D remains unclear. V was pared by 5 bases and J by 7 bases, with 15 bases between. This CDR3 is 14 amino acids long. Germline lookup yields CDR1 ENHRY and CDR2 SYGVKD. The CDR3 DNA sequence: TGTGCCATCAGTCCTCCTGGAGTCGGGAATGAGCAGTTCTTC. Translation gives CAISPPGVGNEQFF.

This clonotype was observed many times. This chain links TRBV4-2 with TRBJ2-5; D gene ambiguous. The CDR3 length is 16 residues. V lost 1 base and J lost 5, with 17 bases in between. Looked up from germline, CDR1 is LGHNA and CDR2 is YNFKEQ. The CDR3 DNA follows: TGTGCCAGCAGCCAAGGATCCGCGAGGCTTCGCGAGACCCAGTACTTC. This encodes CASSQGSARLRETQYF.

The count of this clonotype is one. This clone may be a read error of a much larger clone one base away. The chain carries TRBV5-1 and TRBJ1-1; D gene uncertain. CDR1 is SGHRS, CDR2 YFSETQ, per germline. The CDR3 loop spans 13 amino acids. Trimming stripped 1 base from V and 4 bases from J, with 8 bases between. CDR3 nucleotide sequence: TGCGCCAGCAGCTTGTCAATGAGCACTGAAGCTTTCTTT. Protein sequence: CASSLSMSTEAFF.

The table lists this clonotype with many counts. J is TRBJ1-2 and V is TRBV28; D is possibly TRBD1 (5 bases). Germline CDR1 reads MDHEN; CDR2 reads SYDVKM. Trimming stripped 7 bases from V and 3 bases from J, with 15 bases between. This CDR3 spans 14 amino acids. CDR3 region: CASTGPGTDYGYTF. The CDR3 nucleotides read TGTGCCAGCACCGGACCCGGGACGGACTATGGCTACACCTTC.

This clonotype was seen ten or more times. The chain joins TRBV5-1 to TRBJ1-2; TRBD1 is a possible D gene (5 bases). The CDR3 covers 18 residues. Germline values: CDR1 SGHRS, CDR2 YFSETQ. V shed 4 bases and J shed 0 bases, with 22 bases lying between them. CDR3: CASSLVGGRTVSNYGYTF. The CDR3 DNA reads as TGCGCCAGCAGCCTGGTCGGGGGACGAACGGTCTCTAACTATGGCTACACCTTC.

Ten or more counts support this clonotype. This rearrangement joins TRBV7-8 to TRBJ2-1; 10 bases fit TRBD2. Germline V lookup: CDR1 SGHVS, CDR2 FQNEAQ. With 1 base clipped from V and 7 bases from J, the junction kept 7 bases outside the gene matches. This CDR3 comprises 16 residues. Here the CDR3 DNA reads TGTGCCAGCAGCTTAGGCCCAGCGGGAGGGGGTAATGAGCAGTTCTTC. Its protein is CASSLGPAGGGNEQFF.

This clonotype has ten or more counts. The chain couples TRBV19 to TRBJ2-1; TRBD2 agrees at 10 bases. Trimming cost V 3 bases and J 0 bases; bases outside gene matches: 5. Germline CDR1 is LNHDA and CDR2 is SQIVND (reference sequence). The CDR3 has 17 residues. In DNA, the CDR3 is TGTGCCAGTAGTATTACGGCTAGCGGGGGCTCCTACAATGAGCAGTTCTTC. This codes for CASSITASGGSYNEQFF. Full variable domain (remainder filled in from reference TRBV19 and TRBJ2-1): DGGITQSPKYLFRKEGQNVTLSCEQNLNHDAMYWYRQDPGQGLRLIYYSQIVNDFQKGDIAEGYSVSREKKESFPLTVTSAQKNPTAFYLCASSITASGGSYNEQFFGPGTRLTVL.

This clonotype has a count of ten or more. The chain uses TRBV20-1 and TRBJ2-1, with 11 bases fitting TRBD2. Germline V lookup: CDR1 DFQATT, CDR2 SNEGSKA (reference sequence). Trimming cost V 5 bases and J 7 bases; bases outside gene matches: 10. The CDR3 loop spans 15 amino acids. In DNA, the CDR3 is TGCAGTGCTTTCTCGACTAGCGGGATTGGAAATGAGCAGTTCTTC. It yields the protein CSAFSTSGIGNEQFF.

This clonotype was picked up many times. The chain is built from TRBV29-1 and TRBJ2-7; D possibly corresponds to TRBD1 (6 bases). This CDR3 spans 11 amino acids. The germline V gene has CDR1 SQVTM and CDR2 ANQGSEA. Trimming cost V 4 bases and J 2 bases, with 6 bases left between them. The CDR3 reads CSVGDTYEQYF. CDR3 bases: TGCAGCGTTGGGGACACCTACGAGCAGTACTTC.

This clonotype has a count of ten or more. This chain links TRBV30 with TRBJ1-1; maybe TRBD1 (6 bases). The CDR3 runs to 13 residues. CDR1 is GTSNPN, CDR2 SVGIG, per germline (reference sequence). V lost 7 bases and J 1 base, leaving 13 bases between the germline ends. In DNA, the CDR3 is TGTGCCTCACAGGGATGGGAGAACACTGAAGCTTTCTTT. It encodes CASQGWENTEAFF.

In this sample, this clonotype turned up many times. This sequence joins TRBV29-1 and TRBJ2-3; D not certain. This CDR3 is 12 amino acids long. From germline, CDR1 is SQVTM and CDR2 ANQGSEA. V shed 6 bases and J shed 4 bases, with 11 bases lying between them. DNA for the CDR3: TGCAGCGTAATCGTTGGTGCAGATACGCAGTATTTT. This encodes CSVIVGADTQYF.

This clonotype was observed at least ten times. The rearrangement links TRBV6-4 to TRBJ2-3; 10 nucleotides match TRBD2. Germline V gives CDR1 MRHNA, CDR2 SNTAGT. Trimming at V came to 7 bases and at J to 0 bases, leaving 7 bases not matched to a gene. The CDR3 extends over 16 amino acids. CDR3: CASTSKGLASTDTQYF. The CDR3, as DNA: TGTGCCAGCACCTCCAAGGGACTAGCGAGCACAGATACGCAGTATTTT.

Concerning this clonotype: This probably arose from a read error, given a far larger clone one base away. CDR3 protein: CASSSMAGTSRGDEQFF. CDR3 DNA: TGTGCCAGCAGCTCAATGGCCGGGACTAGCAGGGGTGATGAGCAGTTCTTC. The chain links TRBV7-9 to TRBJ2-1; TRBD2 matches 9 bases. The germline V gene encodes CDR1 SEHNR and CDR2 FQNEAQ (reference sequence). J lost 8 bases, V lost 4 bases, and 15 bases had no gene match. The CDR3 has 17 amino acids.

This clonotype is deemed medium-sized (0.01 to 0.1%). This chain uses TRBV11-2 with TRBJ2-1; D is ambiguous. This CDR3 is 13 amino acids long. Looked up from germline, CDR1 is SGHAT and CDR2 is FQNNGV. The V end was cut by 4 bases, the J end by 10 bases, with 14 bases between. The CDR3 protein is CASSSPGGLEQFF. Written as DNA, the CDR3 is TGTGCCAGCAGCTCCCCAGGCGGCCTGGAGCAGTTCTTC.

At least ten counts were recorded for this clonotype. This chain connects TRBV5-1 to TRBJ2-5; 8 nucleotides agree with TRBD1. Trimming removed 4 bases from V and 1 base from J; junction bases left unmatched: 9. Germline CDR1 and CDR2: SGHRS and YFSETQ. The CDR3 loop spans 16 amino acids. This CDR3 reads CASSRDRTGIQETQYF. DNA for the CDR3: TGCGCCAGCAGCCGAGATCGGACAGGGATCCAAGAGACCCAGTACTTC. The variable domain in full, with the rest retrieved from reference TRBV5-1 and TRBJ2-5, is KAGVTQTPRYLIKTRGQQVTLSCSPISGHRSVSWYQQTPGQGLQFLFEYFSETQRNKGNFPGRFSGRQFSNSRSEMNVSTLELGDSALYLCASSRDRTGIQETQYFGPGTRLLVL.

This clonotype was counted only a few times. This could be a read error, since a much larger clone is one nucleotide away. This sequence joins TRBV6-4 and TRBJ2-3; 9 nucleotides align to TRBD2. Germline V lookup: CDR1 MRHNA, CDR2 SNTAGT. The CDR3 has 16 residues. CDR3 protein: CASSDGGGTSTDAQYF. For the CDR3, the DNA is TGTGCCAGCAGTGACGGAGGGGGGACTAGCACAGATGCGCAGTATTTT.

This clonotype was recorded at least ten times. This sequence joins TRBV28 and TRBJ2-7; 8 bases fit TRBD1. In germline, CDR1 is MDHEN, CDR2 SYDVKM. Trimming took 3 bases from V and 7 from J; bases not matched to a gene: 2. This CDR3 contains 12 residues. DNA for the CDR3: TGTGCCAGCAGTTTGGACAGGGAAGAGCAGTACTTC. The encoded protein is CASSLDREEQYF.

This clonotype has ten or more counts. The chain carries TRBV5-1 and TRBJ2-3; no firm D call. This CDR3 region has 12 residues. Trimming pared 0 bases from V and 9 bases from J, leaving 8 bases between. Per germline, CDR1 SGHRS and CDR2 YFSETQ. Here the CDR3 DNA reads TGCGCCAGCAGCTTGGTGCCGGACACGCAGTATTTT. Residues: CASSLVPDTQYF.

The sample holds many counts of this clonotype. J is TRBJ2-1 and V is TRBV20-1; the match to TRBD2 covers 8 bases. V lost 0 bases and J lost 0; bases outside the gene matches: 4. Germline assignment: CDR1 DFQATT and CDR2 SNEGSKA (reference sequence). This CDR3 region has 16 residues. CDR3 sequence (DNA): TGCAGTGCTAGAGATAGCGGGACAATCTCCTACAATGAGCAGTTCTTC. The encoded protein is CSARDSGTISYNEQFF.

This clonotype was seen a few times. This clone may be a read error of a much larger clone one base away. The chain employs TRBV13 and TRBJ2-1, with 7 bases fitting TRBD2. CDR3 length: 15 amino acids. Germline V gives CDR1 PRHDT, CDR2 FYEKMQ (reference sequence). With V trimmed by 8 bases and J by 8 bases, 15 bases remained unmatched. CDR3 residues: CASGPKLAPRDEQFF. For the CDR3, the DNA is TGTGCCAGCGGCCCTAAACTAGCGCCGAGGGATGAGCAGTTCTTC.